The 13 T cell receptor beta chains presented below share a single source sample, sequenced in a study of T cells in localized non-small cell lung cancer. This table comes from immunoSEQ multiplex PCR, and its TCRdb copy is limited to in-frame clones, with some not included. The sample holds over 20,000 clones, roughly 90% seen once. This specimen was peripheral blood, taken before any cancer treatment. The receptors shown here come from a woman aged 40 to 75 with stage I lung adenocarcinoma.

The CDR3, as DNA: TGTGCCAGCAGCTTATTCAAGGGGGCCAGGAACACTGAAGCTTTCTTT. Protein sequence: CASSLFKGARNTEAFF. The V gene is TRBV11-1, the J gene TRBJ1-1, with 7 bases aligning to TRBD1. The CDR3 covers 16 residues. CDR1 and CDR2 from the germline V gene are SGHAT and FQDESV (reference sequence). J lost 1 base, V lost 2 bases, and 7 bases had no gene match.

In its sample, this clone was seen once. DNA for the CDR3: TGTGCCAGCAGTCCCCCCGGCTCCTACAATGAGCAGTTCTTC. Amino acid sequence: CASSPPGSYNEQFF. The V and J genes are TRBV27 and TRBJ2-1; D unresolved. The CDR3 loop spans 14 amino acids. Trimming took off 5 bases at V and 0 bases at J, with 8 bases between the two ends. Germline CDR1 MNHEY, CDR2 SMNVEV (reference sequence).

The chain recombines TRBV7-2 with TRBJ1-2; D gene unclear. This CDR3 has 14 residues. Germline V gene lookup returns CDR1 SGHTA and CDR2 FQGNSA. The V end was cut by 1 base, the J end by 2 bases, with 8 bases between. CDR3 region: CASSLEFSNYGYTF. The CDR3 DNA reads TGTGCCAGCAGCTTAGAATTTTCCAACTATGGCTACACCTTC.

The CDR3 reads CASSRRSFRQYGYTF. The CDR3, as DNA: TGTGCCAGTAGTAGGCGTTCGTTCCGGCAATATGGCTACACCTTC. The J gene is TRBJ1-2, the V gene TRBV19; no clear D gene. Trimming took off 4 bases at V and 5 bases at J, with 17 bases between the two ends. There are 15 residues in the CDR3. The germline V gene has CDR1 LNHDA and CDR2 SQIVND (reference sequence).

V usage is TRBV15 and J usage is TRBJ1-2; D is ambiguous. The germline CDR1 and CDR2 sequences are LNHNV and YYDKDF (reference sequence). V was cut by 1 base and J by 3 bases, with 12 bases left in between. This CDR3 comprises 15 residues. The CDR3 nucleotides are TGTGCCACCAGCAGAGGAACAGCGGGTTACTATGGCTACACCTTC. This translates into CATSRGTAGYYGYTF.

The V and J genes are TRBV18 and TRBJ1-5, with D tentatively TRBD1 (6 bases). V lost 6 bases and J lost 8, with 14 bases in between. In germline, CDR1 is KGHSH, CDR2 LQKENI. The CDR3 length is 13 residues. The CDR3, as DNA: TGTGCCAGCTCGCGGGGGGGCCCGGAGCCCCAGCATTTT. Protein: CASSRGGPEPQHF.

The rearrangement joins TRBV2 to TRBJ2-7; 8 bases agree with TRBD2. Germline CDR1 reads SNHLY; CDR2 reads FYNNEI. This CDR3 is 15 amino acids long. V dropped 6 bases and J dropped 3; count of bases not matched to a gene: 10. The CDR3: CASSRLTSANYEQYF. The CDR3 nucleotides are TGTGCCAGCAGCCGATTGACTAGCGCAAACTACGAGCAGTACTTC.

The rearrangement links TRBV7-9 to TRBJ1-4, with a possible D match to TRBD1 (6 bases). CDR3 length: 18 residues. V dropped 5 bases and J dropped 4 bases, with 23 bases sitting between them. Germline V lookup: CDR1 SEHNR, CDR2 FQNEAQ (reference sequence). CDR3 DNA: TGTGCCAGCAGCCCCCATTCGGGGACCCCCAGGGGTAATGAAAAACTGTTTTTT. Translating it yields CASSPHSGTPRGNEKLFF.

This chain joins TRBV29-1 and TRBJ1-1; D is uncertain. Trimming left V 3 bases short and J 0 bases short, with 11 bases between. The CDR3 covers 14 residues. Germline V CDR1 and CDR2: SQVTM, ANQGSEA. The CDR3 DNA reads TGCAGCGTTGAGCGAAGGGTGGTGAACACTGAAGCTTTCTTT. Its translation: CSVERRVVNTEAFF. Together with reference TRBV29-1 and TRBJ1-1, the CDR3 gives the full variable domain: SAVISQKPSRDICQRGTSLTIQCQVDSQVTMMFWYRQQPGQSLTLIATANQGSEATYESGFVIDKFPISRPNLTFSTLTVSNMSPEDSSIYLCSVERRVVNTEAFFGQGTRLTVV.

The gene calls are TRBV29-1 and TRBJ2-3; D might be TRBD2 (6 bases). V lost 3 bases and J lost 5, with 12 bases in between. Per germline, CDR1 SQVTM and CDR2 ANQGSEA. This CDR3 is built from 13 residues. The CDR3 nucleotides read TGCAGCGTTGACCCCGGGGGTGGAGATACGCAGTATTTT. This encodes CSVDPGGGDTQYF.

CDR3 DNA sequence: TGTGCCAGCAGTGTCCGGGATTGGGTTCCGGGACAGGAGAACTATGGCTACACCTTC. Translation: CASSVRDWVPGQENYGYTF. This chain uses TRBV6-1 with TRBJ1-2; TRBD1 agrees at 8 bases. With V trimmed by 4 bases and J by 2 bases, 18 bases remained unmatched. From germline, CDR1 is MNHNS and CDR2 SASEGT. The CDR3 runs to 19 residues.

The CDR3 region is CASTWGGFNSNQPQHF. The DNA for the CDR3 is TGTGCCAGCACCTGGGGGGGCTTTAATAGCAATCAGCCCCAGCATTTT. V gene TRBV28 combines with J gene TRBJ1-5, with TRBD1 as a possible D gene (6 bases). Trimming left V 7 bases short and J 0 bases short, with 16 bases between. The germline V gene encodes CDR1 MDHEN and CDR2 SYDVKM. This CDR3 spans 16 amino acids.

CDR3: CASSPLAGANQETQYF. The CDR3 nucleotides read TGTGCCAGCTCACCTCTAGCGGGAGCCAACCAAGAGACCCAGTACTTC. The genes are TRBV18 and TRBJ2-5, with 10 bases lining up with TRBD2. V lost 3 bases and J lost 0; bases outside the gene matches: 4. CDR3 length: 16 residues. Germline CDR1 is KGHSH and CDR2 is LQKENI.